The source of this T cell receptor (beta chain) is a study of cytomegalovirus exposure and HLA in healthy donors (dated by TCRdb to 2017 to 2019). Concerning the study at large: In an earlier analysis of roughly 500 of the donors, 276 Gb of sequence data and 117 million unique TCR beta sequences from 150 million to 200 million T cells were reported. Genome-wide SNP genotypes for about 65% of the 666 donors were used in a later genetic analysis, which treated that subset as a discovery cohort. All discovery cohort repertoires had been generated on a single sequencing platform. The study aimed to test whether cataloging public T cell receptors could reveal signatures of past pathogen exposure. Besides the first cohort of around 700 subjects, a separate validation cohort made up of 120 different subjects was used. In a later analysis, previously published TCR beta repertoires from more than 500 donors were re-analyzed and high-resolution HLA genotyping was added so that TCR occurrence patterns could be studied. The number of typed donors differed by locus: roughly 620-640 for A, B, C, DRB1 and DQB1; roughly 510 for DQA1; around 580 for DPA1; and around 490 for DPB1. Among the roughly 410 genotyped donors, around 81% belonged to the genetic ancestry cluster associated with self-reported Caucasian donors. About five DR-DQ haplotypes were treated as single units for association and clustering because of strong linkage in the cohort. Donor age, sex, ethnicity and CMV serostatus were compiled together with the repertoire data. In an earlier analysis of 587 of the donors, high-throughput TCR beta sequencing was used to judge whether each TCR beta V gene segment behaved as functional or pseudogenic. The study combined high-throughput TCR immunosequencing, statistical association of individual TCRs with disease status, and machine learning to predict cytomegalovirus infection status. Across 398 genotyped donors of the cohort, an average of approximately 240,000 unique TCR beta nucleotide sequences per donor were sequenced, and roughly 17% of those sequences were non-productive. The study used immunosequencing to profile the T cell repertoires of more than 650 subjects and linked those repertoires to cytomegalovirus serostatus. HLA typing covered class I and class II loci at four-digit resolution. Roughly 300 gigabases of sequencing data and roughly 90 million unique TCR sequences were included in an early release covering 550 to 800 HLA-typed donors. In the later analysis, no new phenotypic data were used to find candidate immune exposures; instead, reliance was placed on TCR beta sequences and their occurrence across donors. Here is what the overall study found, with its caveats: Because HLA typing was unavailable for some donors at each locus, only the typed subset was used in association tests. The classifier was reported to diagnose cytomegalovirus status with high specificity and sensitivity in both the original and validation cohorts. A further reported finding was that TCR beta sequences accurately predicted the HLA-A and HLA-B alleles for most subjects in the first cohort. In a later analysis, HLA-associated TCR beta chains showed more clonal expansion and lower generation probabilities than non-associated chains that were equally common. A later analysis reported that several top co-occurrence clusters appeared linked to parvovirus B19, influenza, CMV and Epstein-Barr virus. It was suggested by the authors that the approach could potentially be generalized to other disease states and immunological phenotypes. In vitro tests confirmed that a few of the cytomegalovirus-associated TCR beta chains recognize cytomegalovirus antigens. A cluster of highly shared sequence variants was judged likely to represent a technical artifact of the sequencing pipeline. Across donors, most TCR sequences were observed very rarely, whereas some public TCRs were present in many individuals. A total of 150 to 200 TCR beta chains were listed by the study as associated with cytomegalovirus. The earlier analysis of around 600 of the donors excluded 15 to 20 rarely observed V segments, including chromosome 9 orphons, because counts were too low. In a later analysis, around 17,000 TCR beta sequences were associated with specific HLA alleles at a false discovery rate of 0.05. Linkage disequilibrium might explain the correlated functional status among segregating V segments, but an unknown experimental factor could not be excluded. This cohort had only TCR beta chains sequenced, and the lack of alpha or paired-chain data limited which features could be detected. In a later analysis, most CMV-associated TCR beta chains were found to appear HLA-restricted, with HLA associations seemingly driven largely by CMV exposure. Strong co-occurrence of HLA alleles, especially DR and DQ, made assigning TCR associations to individual alleles difficult. Sequencing depth was assumed to be roughly uniform across donors in the presence/absence analyses, though that assumption may not hold. For the cohort, immune exposure information was limited to CMV serostatus. The 87-base-pair reads could not distinguish some IMGT-functional V segments, including TRBV6-2 and TRBV6-3, so those segments were excluded. Compared with the roughly 700-donor mean, donors in an Asian-associated ancestry cluster had fewer N-insertions in productive TCRs, according to a later genetic analysis. A later genetic analysis associated a missense DCLRE1C variant with V-gene and J-gene trimming of TCR beta chains, and an independent cohort replicated the association. Broadly in line with IMGT annotations, most TCR beta V segments showed up in productive rearrangements about 87% or about 30% of the time in an earlier analysis of a few hundred of the donors. In a later analysis, TCR association rates were found to vary across HLA loci, with the most associated TCRs seen for DRB1 alleles and the fewest for HLA-C alleles.

The cohort comprised fewer than 750 healthy bone marrow donors. At the time of sampling, every cohort member was nominally healthy, though immune exposures that went unrecorded were likely present. The donor was CMV seropositive and belonged to the group of more than 250 seropositive cohort members. A peripheral blood sample was provided by each donor, and peripheral blood mononuclear cells were used for TCR beta sequencing. Genomic DNA extraction from the blood cell samples was performed with the Qiagen DNeasy Blood Extraction Kit. Comments on this clone: There is no known antigen for this receptor. No clone much larger than this one lies a single base away; base qualities are absent.

Library generation was performed with the immunoSEQ multiplex PCR assay. For the multiplex PCR, a mixture combining 60 forward primers for TCR Vbeta segments and 13 reverse primers for TCR Jbeta segments was used. Amplification of the CDR3 region of rearranged TCR beta genes was performed with a multiplex PCR assay on genomic DNA. The Illumina HiSeq System was used to sequence the amplified TCR beta libraries as 87-base-pair reads. The authors' analysis ran thus. A later analysis tallied tens of millions of unique TCR beta chains across the 666 repertoires, and around 10 million of those chains were shared by two or more donors. A nearest-neighbor algorithm error-corrected the raw reads and collapsed the reads into unique sequences, merging closely related sequences to remove PCR and sequencing errors. To assign V, D and J gene segments, CDR3 sequences were aligned to IMGT reference sequences. Each retained sequence needed at least a six-nucleotide match to both a V gene segment and a J gene segment. Rearrangements were called productive when the CDR3 lacked stop codons and stayed in frame with V and J; all others were non-productive. CDR3 was defined according to IMGT convention as the region running from the second conserved V-encoded cysteine to the conserved J-encoded phenylalanine. Sequences without an unambiguous match to a single V gene segment were excluded from the earlier analysis of several hundred of the donors. An earlier analysis of roughly 590 of the donors called V segments functional above 56.7% productive rearrangements and segregating when the between-donor standard deviation exceeded 5%. A statistical classification framework was built to diagnose cytomegalovirus status from the catalog of TCR beta chain sequences. In a later analysis, V and J genes were assigned by comparing TCR nucleotide sequences against IMGT/GENE-DB human TR gene sequences. Using the TCRdist pipeline, a later analysis assigned CDR3 sequences along with most-parsimonious VDJ recombination scenarios. In a later analysis, every TCR beta chain was defined by the combination of its CDR3 amino acid sequence and its V-gene family, and reads without a unique V-gene family were dropped. To address suspected cross-contamination and a sequencing artifact, a later analysis removed around 600 highly shared, low-generation-probability nucleotide sequences. In a later analysis, a clonal expansion index was calculated for each public chain from normalized within-repertoire ranks of inferred template counts. In a later analysis, generation probabilities were computed with a VDJ recombination model fitted to out-of-frame rearrangements, and the resulting probabilities were checked against IGoR. Hypergeometric tests were used in a later analysis to score TCR-TCR, TCR-HLA and TCR-CMV co-occurrence, with a repertoire-size bias correction applied to the TCR pairs. A later analysis estimated false discovery rates by permuting HLA or CMV assignments 20 times. In a later analysis, co-occurring TCRs were grouped with DBSCAN, and TCRdist sequence similarity was added when clustering was performed within HLA-allele-positive subsets. For co-occurrence clustering, repertoires with fewer than 30,000 or more than 120,000 public chains were excluded, along with five repertoires with anomalous nucleotide sharing. The source is immuneACCESS, and TCRdb retained only in-frame sequences with V and J called. Part of the clones is not carried over; for the studies checked, unresolved V genes explain less than half of this, and the remainder is unexplained. V and J calls and clone size are given by that table; D and trimming were obtained from the DNA. Counted in this sample were tens of thousands of clones; roughly 72% of them appeared once. Of the sample, roughly 22% is held by the ten largest clones.

The junction carries 6 bases between V and J, which are trimmed by 5 bases and 2 bases respectively. There are 13 amino acids in the CDR3, from cysteine to phenylalanine inclusive. Only the CDR3 DNA is retained, 39 bases long and in frame from the first base. CDR1 and CDR2, looked up from the germline V gene, are MGHDK and SYGVNS. This receptor was taken from a woman aged 50 to 60 in good health and CMV-seropositive. Recombination connected TRBV25-1 to TRBJ2-2; the D segment cannot be called with confidence. The sequenced material came from PBMCs. The CDR3 region reads CASSQANTGELFF. The nucleotide sequence is given as TGTGCCAGCAGTCAGGCAAACACCGGGGAGCTGTTTTTT.